The rows below give T cell receptor beta chains drawn from one sample of a study of blood T cell repertoires in COVID-19. The assay was immunoSEQ multiplex PCR, and TCRdb's table has in-frame clones only and misses some. The sample lists fewer than 15,000 clones; 73% were seen once. The sequenced sample consisted of peripheral blood. The receptors were sampled from a human donor in a cohort sampled during active COVID-19. CDR3s include the opening cysteine and the closing phenylalanine or tryptophan. D genes are given only for firm matches. Clone sizes are given selectively: once, few, many, or a class where the clone is expanded.

J	D	size	V	CDR3	DNA
TRBJ2-7	TRBD1	few	TRBV5-1	CASSKDRDGISYEQYF	TGCGCCAGCAGCAAGGACAGGGACGGGATCTCCTACGAGCAGTACTTC
TRBJ2-3	.	.	TRBV3-1/TRBV3-2	CASSQGGGGATDTQYF	TGTGCCAGCAGCCAAGGGGGAGGTGGGGCCACAGATACGCAGTATTTT
TRBJ2-7	.	.	TRBV6-1	CASSEAYSYEQYF	TGTGCCAGCAGTGAAGCTTACAGCTACGAGCAGTACTTC
TRBJ1-4	.	once	TRBV10-3	CAITSQAGNEKLFF	TGTGCCATCACTTCGCAGGCGGGTAATGAAAAACTGTTTTTT
TRBJ2-5	TRBD2	few	TRBV6-4	CASSESGLAGKLVETQYF	TGTGCCAGCAGTGAGTCGGGACTAGCGGGAAAACTGGTAGAGACCCAGTACTTC
TRBJ1-1	TRBD1	.	TRBV7-2	CASSPRDRGRGDTEAFF	TGTGCCAGCAGCCCCCGGGACAGGGGGCGGGGAGACACTGAAGCTTTCTTT
TRBJ2-2	.	once	TRBV5-1	CASSPRIGGELFF	TGCGCCAGCAGCCCCAGAATTGGCGGGGAGCTGTTTTTT
TRBJ1-5	.	.	TRBV4-1	CASSRADGENQPQHF	TGCGCCAGCAGCCGGGCGGACGGGGAAAATCAGCCCCAGCATTTT
TRBJ2-1	.	.	TRBV7-2	CASQQGYNEQFF	TGTGCCAGCCAGCAGGGGTACAATGAGCAGTTCTTC
TRBJ1-2	.	.	TRBV5-5	CASSFRGDYYGYTF	TGTGCCAGCAGCTTCCGGGGGGACTACTATGGCTACACCTTC
TRBJ1-1	.	.	TRBV2	CASIREVGNTEAFF	TGTGCCAGCATCAGGGAGGTGGGAAACACTGAAGCTTTCTTT
TRBJ2-2	.	.	TRBV2	CASSETRGTGELFF	TGTGCCAGCAGTGAAACCCGGGGCACCGGGGAGCTGTTTTTT
TRBJ2-3	.	.	TRBV11-2	CASSKDYTDTQYF	TGTGCCAGCAGCAAGGACTACACAGATACGCAGTATTTT
TRBJ2-3	TRBD1	once	TRBV29-1	CSVVLGTGARSTQYF	TGCAGCGTTGTCTTGGGGACAGGGGCCCGGAGTACGCAGTATTTT
TRBJ2-3	TRBD2	.	TRBV9	CASSVGGRSTDTQYF	TGTGCCAGCAGCGTTGGCGGGAGGAGCACAGATACGCAGTATTTT
TRBJ2-1	TRBD2	.	TRBV12-5	CASGLGPGLGPSSYNEQFF	TGTGCTAGTGGTTTGGGACCTGGACTAGGCCCTAGCTCCTACAATGAGCAGTTCTTC
TRBJ2-7	TRBD2	once	TRBV20-1	CSASSGTRSDEQYF	TGCAGTGCTAGTAGCGGGACTAGGAGTGACGAGCAGTACTTC
TRBJ2-2	.	medium-sized	TRBV18	CASSRQQPRGTGELFF	TGTGCCAGCTCACGACAACAGCCCCGGGGCACCGGGGAGCTGTTTTTT
TRBJ2-3	.	.	TRBV6-2/TRBV6-3	CASSYSGFYYLTDTQYF	TGTGCCAGCAGTTACTCAGGTTTTTACTATCTCACAGATACGCAGTATTTT
TRBJ1-1	.	.	TRBV9	CASSVVGARTEAFF	TGTGCCAGCAGCGTAGTAGGGGCCCGCACTGAAGCTTTCTTT
TRBJ1-2	.	.	TRBV4-1	CASSQVGLLYGYTF	TGCGCCAGCAGCCAAGTTGGGCTCCTCTATGGCTACACCTTC
TRBJ1-5	TRBD1	.	TRBV5-5	CASSLLPGGQPQHF	TGTGCCAGCAGCCTACTACCAGGGGGTCAGCCCCAGCATTTT
TRBJ2-2	.	few	TRBV2	CASSQTGELFF	TGTGCCAGCAGTCAAACCGGGGAGCTGTTTTTT
TRBJ1-2	TRBD1	.	TRBV5-4	CASSPRTGDYGYTF	TGTGCCAGCAGCCCGCGGACAGGGGACTATGGCTACACCTTC
TRBJ2-1	.	.	TRBV24-1	CATSDSDPRMSSYNEQFF	TGTGCCACCAGTGATTCGGATCCCAGGATGAGCTCCTACAATGAGCAGTTCTTC
TRBJ2-7	TRBD2	.	TRBV6-5	CASRIGLAGAYEQYF	TGTGCCAGCAGAATCGGACTAGCGGGAGCCTACGAGCAGTACTTC
TRBJ2-4	TRBD2	.	TRBV18	CASSPPGLAEENIQYF	TGTGCCAGCTCACCACCGGGACTAGCGGAGGAAAACATTCAGTACTTC
TRBJ2-5	.	.	TRBV25-1	CASSERTGRGQETQYF	TGTGCCAGCAGTGAAAGAACAGGCAGGGGCCAAGAGACCCAGTACTTC
TRBJ2-3	.	.	TRBV10-1	CASSGRLRSGSTDTQYF	TGCGCCAGCAGTGGGAGGCTTAGGAGCGGGAGCACAGATACGCAGTATTTT
TRBJ2-7	TRBD2	once	TRBV2	CASTRGGLAGATYEQYF	TGTGCCAGCACCCGCGGGGGACTAGCGGGAGCTACCTACGAGCAGTACTTC
TRBJ2-1	TRBD2	.	TRBV14	CASSQLISGRNEQFF	TGTGCCAGCAGCCAACTCATTAGCGGGAGGAATGAGCAGTTCTTC
TRBJ2-1	.	.	TRBV6-4	CASSVAGTPRGQTEQFF	TGTGCCAGCAGTGTTGCCGGGACTCCCCGGGGCCAGACTGAGCAGTTCTTC
TRBJ2-7	.	.	TRBV6-1	CASSERRESSRSYEQYF	TGTGCCAGCAGTGAAAGGAGAGAGTCTAGTCGGTCCTACGAGCAGTACTTC
TRBJ1-1	.	.	TRBV28	CASRTGWNTEAFF	TGTGCCAGCAGGACAGGTTGGAACACTGAAGCTTTCTTT
TRBJ2-3	.	.	TRBV10-3	CAISDTRGGGSTDTQYF	TGTGCCATCAGTGACACGCGGGGAGGGGGGAGCACAGATACGCAGTATTTT
TRBJ1-4	TRBD1	once	TRBV7-9	CASSSRGQGIRDEKLFF	TGTGCCAGCAGCTCCCGCGGACAGGGAATACGTGATGAAAAACTGTTTTTT
TRBJ2-5	.	.	TRBV7-8	CASSLGQLETQYF	TGTGCCAGCAGCTTAGGACAGTTAGAGACCCAGTACTTC
TRBJ1-1	.	.	TRBV5-1	CASSPGWRLNTEAFF	TGCGCCAGCAGCCCTGGATGGCGGCTAAACACTGAAGCTTTCTTT
TRBJ2-1	.	few	TRBV7-2	CASSSQFNEQFF	TGTGCCAGCAGCTCTCAGTTCAATGAGCAGTTCTTC
TRBJ2-7	.	.	TRBV7-7	CASSLYEQYF	TGTGCCAGCAGCCTTTACGAGCAGTACTTC
TRBJ1-5	.	.	TRBV19	CASRGGINQPQHF	TGTGCCAGTAGGGGGGGGATCAATCAGCCCCAGCATTTT
TRBJ2-7	TRBD1	.	TRBV7-2	CASSLARTGKNYEQYF	TGTGCCAGCAGCTTAGCCAGGACAGGGAAGAATTACGAGCAGTACTTC
TRBJ2-1	TRBD1	.	TRBV15	CATSARGRRTYNEQFF	TGTGCCACCTCAGCCAGGGGGCGGAGGACCTACAATGAGCAGTTCTTC
TRBJ2-5	.	.	TRBV6-5	CASSYERRGTQYF	TGTGCCAGCAGTTACGAGCGCCGGGGGACCCAGTACTTC
TRBJ1-4	.	medium-sized	TRBV5-6	CASSLEARSATNEKLFF	TGTGCCAGCAGCTTGGAGGCGAGGTCTGCAACTAATGAAAAACTGTTTTTT
TRBJ2-1	TRBD1	medium-sized	TRBV19	CASSTGTGTYNEQFF	TGTGCCAGCTCCACCGGGACAGGCACCTACAATGAGCAGTTCTTC
TRBJ2-5	.	few	TRBV7-6	CASSLRPDTKTQYF	TGTGCCAGCAGCCTAAGGCCGGACACGAAGACCCAGTACTTC
TRBJ2-2	.	.	TRBV30	CAWSTDYLNTGELFF	TGTGCCTGGAGTACGGACTACCTGAACACCGGGGAGCTGTTTTTT
TRBJ1-6	.	.	TRBV7-2	CASSLGGDSPLHF	TGTGCCAGCAGCTTAGGGGGAGATTCACCCCTCCACTTT
TRBJ1-1	TRBD1	.	TRBV7-2	CASSWDRVSMNTEAFF	TGTGCCAGCAGCTGGGACAGGGTCAGCATGAACACTGAAGCTTTCTTT
TRBJ2-5	TRBD2	once	TRBV5-5	CASSLAGGLSQETQYF	TGTGCCAGCAGCTTGGCCGGGGGGTTGAGTCAAGAGACCCAGTACTTC